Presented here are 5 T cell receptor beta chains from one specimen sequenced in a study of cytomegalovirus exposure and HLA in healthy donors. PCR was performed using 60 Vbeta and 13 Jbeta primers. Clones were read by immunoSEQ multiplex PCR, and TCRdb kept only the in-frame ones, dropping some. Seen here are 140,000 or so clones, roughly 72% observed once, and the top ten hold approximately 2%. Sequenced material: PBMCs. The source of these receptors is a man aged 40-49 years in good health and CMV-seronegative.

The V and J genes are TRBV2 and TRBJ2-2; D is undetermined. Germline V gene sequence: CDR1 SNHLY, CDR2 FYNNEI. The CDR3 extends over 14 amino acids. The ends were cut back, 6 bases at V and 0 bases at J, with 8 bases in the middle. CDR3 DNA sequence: TGTGCCAGCAGATTCAGGCCGAACACCGGGGAGCTGTTTTTT. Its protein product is CASRFRPNTGELFF.

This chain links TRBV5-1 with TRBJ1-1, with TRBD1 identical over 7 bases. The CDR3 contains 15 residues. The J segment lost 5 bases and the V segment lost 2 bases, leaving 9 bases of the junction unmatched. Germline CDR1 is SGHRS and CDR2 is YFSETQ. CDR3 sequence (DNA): TGCGCCAGCAGCTTTACTCGGACAGGCCTGACTGAAGCTTTCTTT. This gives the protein CASSFTRTGLTEAFF.

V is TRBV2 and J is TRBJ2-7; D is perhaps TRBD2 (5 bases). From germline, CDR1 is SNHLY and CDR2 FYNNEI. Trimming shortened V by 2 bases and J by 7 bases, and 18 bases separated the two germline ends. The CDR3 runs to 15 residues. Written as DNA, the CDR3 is TGTGCCAGCAGTGAAAGGCTCGTCAGCCGAGGGGAGCAGTACTTC. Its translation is CASSERLVSRGEQYF.

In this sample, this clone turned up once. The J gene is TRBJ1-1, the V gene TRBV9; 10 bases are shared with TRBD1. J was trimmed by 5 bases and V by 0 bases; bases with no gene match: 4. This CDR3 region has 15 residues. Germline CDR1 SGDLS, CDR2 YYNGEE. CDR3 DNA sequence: TGTGCCAGCAGCGTAGGTGACAGGGGGCTTACTGAAGCTTTCTTT. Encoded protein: CASSVGDRGLTEAFF.

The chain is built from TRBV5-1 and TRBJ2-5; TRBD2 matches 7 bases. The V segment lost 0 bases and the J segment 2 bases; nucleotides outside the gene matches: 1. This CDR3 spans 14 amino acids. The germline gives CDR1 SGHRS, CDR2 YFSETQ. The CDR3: CASSLGLAQETQYF. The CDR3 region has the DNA TGCGCCAGCAGCTTGGGACTAGCTCAAGAGACCCAGTACTTC.